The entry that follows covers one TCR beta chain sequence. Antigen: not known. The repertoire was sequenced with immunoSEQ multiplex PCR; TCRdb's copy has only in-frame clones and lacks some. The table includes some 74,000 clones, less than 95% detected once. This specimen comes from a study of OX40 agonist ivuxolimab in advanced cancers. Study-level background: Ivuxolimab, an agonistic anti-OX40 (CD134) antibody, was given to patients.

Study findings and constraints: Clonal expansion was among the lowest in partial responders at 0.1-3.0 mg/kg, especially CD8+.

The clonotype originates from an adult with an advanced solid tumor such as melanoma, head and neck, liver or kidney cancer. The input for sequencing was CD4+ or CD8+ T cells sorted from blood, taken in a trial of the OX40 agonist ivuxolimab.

The CDR3 region is CASSYDGVRGGEAFF. CDR3 in DNA: TGTGCCAGCAGTTACGACGGGGTCCGGGGTGGTGAAGCTTTCTTT. The chain combines TRBV6-5 with TRBJ1-1; D gene unclear. In germline, CDR1 is MNHEY, CDR2 SVGAGI. V lost 2 bases, J lost 7 bases, and 17 bases lay in between. The CDR3 length is 15 residues.